The 25 T cell receptor beta chains reported below all come from one sample, sequenced in a study of T cells after posttransplantation cyclophosphamide. Some clones are missing from TCRdb's copy, which holds only in-frame ones; the method was immunoSEQ multiplex PCR. Of a few hundred clones in the sample, roughly 86% were seen once. Sample: CD8+ T cells sorted from bone marrow. All receptors come from a man in his fifties or sixties.

The rearrangement joins TRBV14 to TRBJ1-2; D gene uncertain. V was pared by 3 bases and J by 7 bases, with 12 bases between. There are 13 residues in the CDR3. Germline-derived CDR1 and CDR2 are SGHDN and FVKESK. CDR3: CASSHSLRSGYTF. The CDR3 DNA reads as TGTGCCAGCAGCCACTCCTTGCGAAGTGGCTACACCTTC.

The chain links TRBV6-5 to TRBJ2-7; TRBD1 aligns across 10 bases. This CDR3 has 14 residues. Trimming cost V 6 bases and J 2 bases; bases outside gene matches: 4. Germline V gene data show CDR1 as MNHEY and CDR2 as SVGAGI. Written as DNA, the CDR3 is TGTGCCAGCAGCGCCGGGACAGGGGCCTACGAGCAGTACTTC. Protein sequence: CASSAGTGAYEQYF.

The V call is TRBV4-1, the J call TRBJ1-1; a possible D gene is TRBD1 (6 bases). V was cut by 3 bases and J by 10 bases, with 12 bases left in between. This CDR3 is built from 12 residues. Germline CDR1 MGHRA, CDR2 YSYEKL. The CDR3 is CASSHQGFPAFF. As DNA, the CDR3 is TGCGCCAGCAGCCACCAGGGGTTCCCAGCTTTCTTT.

The rearrangement joins TRBV19 to TRBJ1-6; TRBD1 is a possible D gene (6 bases). V lost 4 bases to trimming and J lost 8 bases, with 15 bases between them. Germline V lookup: CDR1 LNHDA, CDR2 SQIVND (reference sequence). The CDR3 extends over 15 amino acids. The chain's CDR3 is CASSTGAAGYSPLHF. CDR3 sequence (DNA): TGTGCCAGTAGTACAGGGGCCGCCGGTTATTCACCCCTCCACTTT.

The gene calls are TRBV6-5 and TRBJ2-3; 8 bases map to TRBD2. There are 14 residues in the CDR3. Germline CDR1 reads MNHEY; CDR2 reads SVGAGI. The junction had 9 bases not matched to a gene; V was cut back by 8 bases and J by 5 bases. CDR3 DNA: TGTGCCAGCTTCAAGGCGGGAGGACAAGATACGCAGTATTTT. It codes for CASFKAGGQDTQYF.

The J gene is TRBJ2-3, the V gene TRBV29-1, with 10 bases lining up with TRBD2. CDR3 size: 14 residues. Germline assignment: CDR1 SQVTM and CDR2 ANQGSEA. After removal of 6 bases from V and 5 bases from J, the junction contained 8 bases not matched to a gene. CDR3 sequence (DNA): TGCAGCGTCGTGCTAGCGGGGGCCCGAGATACGCAGTATTTT. Translating it yields CSVVLAGARDTQYF.

The chain joins TRBV7-8 to TRBJ2-7; no definite D call. The CDR3 consists of 14 residues. From germline, CDR1 is SGHVS and CDR2 FQNEAQ. V lost 2 bases and J lost 3, with 11 bases in between. The CDR3 region is CASSLFGTVYEQYF. CDR3 coding DNA: TGTGCCAGCAGCTTATTTGGAACAGTCTACGAGCAGTACTTC.

The chain joins TRBV10-3 to TRBJ2-3; the D gene is possibly TRBD2 (6 bases). This CDR3 has 14 amino acids. Trimming pared 4 bases from V and 2 bases from J, leaving 10 bases between. Germline values: CDR1 ENHRY, CDR2 SYGVKD. The CDR3 reads CAISVGGFTDTQYF. CDR3 coding DNA: TGTGCCATCAGTGTCGGAGGGTTCACAGATACGCAGTATTTT.

This clone showed up just once. The rearrangement uses TRBV7-9 and TRBJ1-4; the D gene is possibly TRBD1 (6 bases). Trimming took 6 bases from V and 5 from J, leaving 13 bases between them. The CDR3 spans 14 residues. Germline loops: CDR1 SEHNR, CDR2 FQNEAQ (reference sequence). The CDR3 sequence: CASSPQGINEKLFF. As DNA, the CDR3 is TGTGCCAGCAGTCCACAGGGAATAAATGAAAAACTGTTTTTT.

This chain connects TRBV6-1 to TRBJ2-1, with D possibly matching TRBD1 (6 bases). The CDR3 loop spans 13 amino acids. CDR1 and CDR2 from the germline V gene are MNHNS and SASEGT. The V and J ends lost 8 bases and 3 bases respectively, with 11 bases between them. This CDR3 reads CASWDTLYNEQFF. The CDR3, as DNA: TGTGCCAGCTGGGACACCCTCTACAATGAGCAGTTCTTC.

The gene calls are TRBV27 and TRBJ2-7, with TRBD1 identical over 8 bases. V lost 8 bases to trimming and J lost 5 bases; unmatched junction nucleotides: 8. The CDR3 covers 13 residues. In germline, CDR1 is MNHEY, CDR2 SMNVEV (reference sequence). CDR3 sequence reads: CASGPTGENEQYF. The CDR3 DNA reads as TGTGCCAGCGGACCGACAGGGGAAAACGAGCAGTACTTC.

The chain has TRBV5-4 and TRBJ2-3, with 7 bases fitting TRBD2. The CDR3 covers 20 residues. Per the germline V gene, CDR1 is SGHNT and CDR2 is YYREEE (reference sequence). V gave up 4 bases and J gave up 0 bases; unmatched junction bases: 20. This chain's CDR3 is CASSLPAGRGGSTSTDTQYF. DNA of the CDR3: TGTGCCAGCAGCCTGCCGGCGGGTCGCGGGGGTTCGACTAGCACAGATACGCAGTATTTT.

J is TRBJ2-2 and V is TRBV28; D may be TRBD1 (6 bases). V was pared by 4 bases and J by 7 bases, with 16 bases between. The germline gives CDR1 MDHEN, CDR2 SYDVKM. The CDR3 covers 15 residues. The CDR3: CASSSTTTGSGELFF. CDR3 DNA sequence: TGTGCCAGCAGTTCAACCACGACAGGAAGCGGGGAGCTGTTTTTT.

CDR3 sequence (DNA): TGTGCCAGCAGCCTTATGGCAGGGGGCGACCAGCCCCAGCATTTT. This translates into CASSLMAGGDQPQHF. The genes are TRBV13 and TRBJ1-5; 8 bases match TRBD1. Germline loops: CDR1 PRHDT, CDR2 FYEKMQ (reference sequence). The trim removed 5 bases at V and 7 bases at J, leaving 10 bases unmatched. The CDR3 sequence is 15 residues long.

The chain combines TRBV11-2 with TRBJ2-1; a possible D gene is TRBD2 (6 bases). The length of the CDR3 is 17 residues. CDR1 and CDR2 from the germline V gene are SGHAT and FQNNGV. V was clipped by 4 bases and J by 3 bases, with 19 bases between them. The CDR3: CASSYSRGTPLYNEQFF. CDR3 in DNA: TGTGCCAGCAGCTACAGTCGCGGGACCCCGCTCTACAATGAGCAGTTCTTC. Complete variable domain (other parts from reference TRBV11-2 and TRBJ2-1): EAGVAQSPRYKIIEKRQSVAFWCNPISGHATLYWYQQILGQGPKLLIQFQNNGVVDDSQLPKDRFSAERLKGVDSTLKIQPAKLEDSAVYLCASSYSRGTPLYNEQFFGPGTRLTVL.

The chain is built from TRBV4-3 and TRBJ1-1, with 7 positions matching TRBD1. V lost 4 bases to trimming and J lost 4 bases; unmatched junction nucleotides: 6. The CDR3 has 14 residues. Looked up from germline, CDR1 is LGHNA and CDR2 is YSLEER. The CDR3 DNA is TGCGCCAGCAGCCTGTTCGAGGGGGCCACTGAAGCTTTCTTT. This encodes CASSLFEGATEAFF.

V usage is TRBV7-9 and J usage is TRBJ2-2; 7 nucleotides match TRBD2. This CDR3 comprises 15 residues. Trimming took 5 bases from V and 2 from J; bases not matched to a gene: 5. Germline V gene data show CDR1 as SEHNR and CDR2 as FQNEAQ (reference sequence). The CDR3 sequence is CASSATAGNTGELFF. Written as DNA, the CDR3 is TGTGCCAGCAGCGCCACAGCGGGAAACACCGGGGAGCTGTTTTTT.

The V and J genes are TRBV29-1 and TRBJ1-2; D is undetermined. CDR1 and CDR2 (germline): SQVTM, ANQGSEA. Trimming cost V 5 bases and J 7 bases, with 11 bases left between them. The CDR3 spans 11 residues. CDR3 in DNA: TGCAGCGTTTTAGGAGTGGGTGGCTACACCTTC. It is translated as CSVLGVGGYTF. The full variable domain, with the rest looked up from reference TRBV29-1 and TRBJ1-2, is SAVISQKPSRDICQRGTSLTIQCQVDSQVTMMFWYRQQPGQSLTLIATANQGSEATYESGFVIDKFPISRPNLTFSTLTVSNMSPEDSSIYLCSVLGVGGYTFGSGTRLTVV.

The chain employs TRBV5-6 and TRBJ2-7; maybe TRBD1 (5 bases). Germline CDR1 and CDR2: SGHDT and YYEEEE. Trimming took off 3 bases at V and 3 bases at J, with 10 bases between the two ends. This CDR3 spans 13 amino acids. CDR3 region: CASSWATVYEQYF. The DNA of the CDR3 is TGTGCCAGCAGCTGGGCGACAGTCTACGAGCAGTACTTC.

The chain uses TRBV9 and TRBJ2-1; D is unresolved. In germline, CDR1 is SGDLS, CDR2 YYNGEE. The V end lost 3 bases, the J end lost 5 bases, and 6 bases lay between the germline ends. CDR3 length equals 12 residues. The CDR3 DNA reads TGTGCCAGCAGCGACACCGACAATGAGCAGTTCTTC. Its protein product is CASSDTDNEQFF. The entire variable domain, with the rest obtained from reference TRBV9 and TRBJ2-1, is as follows: DSGVTQTPKHLITATGQRVTLRCSPRSGDLSVYWYQQSLDQGLQFLIQYYNGEERAKGNILERFSAQQFPDLHSELNLSSLELGDSALYFCASSDTDNEQFFGPGTRLTVL.

V usage is TRBV19 and J usage is TRBJ1-6; 7 bases agree with TRBD1. CDR1 and CDR2 from the germline V gene are LNHDA and SQIVND (reference sequence). This CDR3 is 17 amino acids long. V gave up 3 bases and J gave up 9 bases; unmatched junction bases: 14. The CDR3 DNA sequence: TGTGCCAGTAGTATGCTTCCCACCGGGACAGTTCCTTCACCCCTCCACTTT. Translating it yields CASSMLPTGTVPSPLHF. Complete variable domain (other parts from reference TRBV19 and TRBJ1-6): DGGITQSPKYLFRKEGQNVTLSCEQNLNHDAMYWYRQDPGQGLRLIYYSQIVNDFQKGDIAEGYSVSREKKESFPLTVTSAQKNPTAFYLCASSMLPTGTVPSPLHFGNGTRLTVT.

The chain combines TRBV4-1 with TRBJ1-6; D unclear. The CDR3 consists of 14 residues. V was trimmed by 4 bases and J by 6 bases, leaving 10 bases between them. Looked up from germline, CDR1 is MGHRA and CDR2 is YSYEKL. CDR3 nucleotides: TGCGCCAGCAGCCCACTGGAGCCTAATTCACCCCTCCACTTT. This sequence encodes CASSPLEPNSPLHF.

V and J are TRBV19 and TRBJ2-7; TRBD1 matches at 10 bases. The V and J ends lost 6 bases and 4 bases, in that order; junction bases with no gene match: 6. The CDR3 runs 14 residues. Germline V gene sequence: CDR1 LNHDA, CDR2 SQIVND (reference sequence). CDR3 region: CASSAGTGDYEQYF. Written as DNA, the CDR3 is TGTGCCAGTAGCGCCGGGACAGGGGATTACGAGCAGTACTTC.

The chain couples TRBV15 to TRBJ2-1; TRBD2 matches 9 bases. Germline V gene lookup returns CDR1 LNHNV and CDR2 YYDKDF (reference sequence). J lost 8 bases, V lost 3 bases, and 8 bases had no gene match. CDR3 length: 15 residues. CDR3 sequence (DNA): TGTGCCACCAGCAGTTGGCGGGAGGGCCCTGATGAGCAGTTCTTC. It yields the protein CATSSWREGPDEQFF.

The gene calls are TRBV28 and TRBJ2-1; 9 bases line up with TRBD2. Germline CDR1 reads MDHEN; CDR2 reads SYDVKM. The trim removed 2 bases at V and 3 bases at J, leaving 2 bases unmatched. The CDR3 is 15 amino acids. DNA for the CDR3: TGTGCCAGCAGTTTACTAGCGGGAAGCTACAATGAGCAGTTCTTC. As protein: CASSLLAGSYNEQFF.